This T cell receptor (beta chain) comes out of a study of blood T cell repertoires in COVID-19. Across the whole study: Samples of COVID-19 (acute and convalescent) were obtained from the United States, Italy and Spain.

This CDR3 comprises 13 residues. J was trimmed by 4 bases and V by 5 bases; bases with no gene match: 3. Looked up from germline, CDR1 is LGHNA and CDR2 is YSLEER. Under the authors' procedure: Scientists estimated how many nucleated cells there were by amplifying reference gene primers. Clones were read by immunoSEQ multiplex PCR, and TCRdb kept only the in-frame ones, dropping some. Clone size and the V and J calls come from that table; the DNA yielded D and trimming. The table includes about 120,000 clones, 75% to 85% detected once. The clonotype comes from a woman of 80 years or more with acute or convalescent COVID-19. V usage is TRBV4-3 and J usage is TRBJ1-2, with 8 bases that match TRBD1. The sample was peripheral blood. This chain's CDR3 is CASSFGQGYGYTF. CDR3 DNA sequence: TGCGCCAGCAGCTTTGGACAGGGCTATGGCTACACCTTC.